These T cell receptor beta chains were read from a single sample in a study of glioma-infiltrating T cells after dendritic cell vaccination. Clones were read by immunoSEQ multiplex PCR, and TCRdb kept only the in-frame ones, dropping some. This sample has about 92,000 clones; 65% to 90% occur once, and the top ten carry 15% to 18%. The sample was blood, taken before dendritic cell vaccination. The origin of the receptors is a human donor with glioblastoma. Each CDR3 is given with its conserved first and last residue. Fields, in order: clone size, V gene, J gene, D gene, CDR3 DNA, CDR3 protein. D genes are given only for firm matches. Only part of the rows carry a size: once, few, many, or a class if the clone is expanded.

clone_size: NA; v_call: TRBV28; j_call: TRBJ2-7; d_call: NA; cdr3_nt: TGTGCCAGCAGCCCCCCGTCGGACGAGCAGTACTTC; cdr3_aa: CASSPPSDEQYF
clone_size: NA; v_call: TRBV6-5; j_call: TRBJ2-3; d_call: NA; cdr3_nt: TGTGCCAGCAGTTACATGTACAGGGGCACAGATACGCAGTATTTT; cdr3_aa: CASSYMYRGTDTQYF
clone_size: NA; v_call: TRBV15; j_call: TRBJ2-6; d_call: NA; cdr3_nt: TGTGCCACCAGCAGAGGAGGGCCTTCTGGGGCCAACGTCCTGACTTTC; cdr3_aa: CATSRGGPSGANVLTF
clone_size: once; v_call: TRBV27; j_call: TRBJ2-6; d_call: NA; cdr3_nt: TGTGCCAGCAGGTCCACAGGCCTTGGGGCCAACGTCCTGACTTTC; cdr3_aa: CASRSTGLGANVLTF
clone_size: NA; v_call: TRBV27; j_call: TRBJ2-7; d_call: TRBD1; cdr3_nt: TGTGCCAGCCGTATCAGGGGACAGGGCTCCTACGAGCAGTACTTC; cdr3_aa: CASRIRGQGSYEQYF
clone_size: NA; v_call: TRBV6-4; j_call: TRBJ1-2; d_call: NA; cdr3_nt: TGTGCCAGCAGTGACAAGTTTGGGGCCGGCTACACCTTC; cdr3_aa: CASSDKFGAGYTF
clone_size: NA; v_call: TRBV18; j_call: TRBJ2-7; d_call: TRBD1; cdr3_nt: TGTGCCAGCTCACGATCGGGACAGGGTATCAACGAGCAGTACTTC; cdr3_aa: CASSRSGQGINEQYF
clone_size: NA; v_call: TRBV9; j_call: TRBJ2-3; d_call: TRBD2; cdr3_nt: TGTGCCAGCAGCGTACTTCCAGCGGGAGCGCGAGATACGCAGTATTTT; cdr3_aa: CASSVLPAGARDTQYF
clone_size: few; v_call: TRBV4-2; j_call: TRBJ2-7; d_call: TRBD1; cdr3_nt: TGTGCCAGCAGCACCGGACAGGGCCTTTCCTACGAGCAGTACTTC; cdr3_aa: CASSTGQGLSYEQYF
clone_size: NA; v_call: TRBV6-6; j_call: TRBJ1-2; d_call: TRBD1; cdr3_nt: TGTGCCAGCAGTTACTCGGGACAGGGGCATGGCTACACCTTC; cdr3_aa: CASSYSGQGHGYTF
clone_size: once; v_call: TRBV18; j_call: TRBJ2-3; d_call: TRBD1; cdr3_nt: TGTGCCAGCTCACAAGACAGGGGGCCCGATACGCAGTATTTT; cdr3_aa: CASSQDRGPDTQYF
clone_size: few; v_call: TRBV7-9; j_call: TRBJ1-5; d_call: TRBD1; cdr3_nt: TGTGCCAGCAGCTTAGGAGGGACAGGGGGTAGCAATCAGCCCCAGCATTTT; cdr3_aa: CASSLGGTGGSNQPQHF
clone_size: NA; v_call: TRBV28; j_call: TRBJ2-3; d_call: TRBD1; cdr3_nt: TGTGCCAGCAGCCTCACAGGGGCCATCACAGATACGCAGTATTTT; cdr3_aa: CASSLTGAITDTQYF
clone_size: once; v_call: TRBV2; j_call: TRBJ1-1; d_call: NA; cdr3_nt: TGTGCCAGCAGTGAACGGGTCATATTACGGGGTCCTCCTGAAGCTTTCTTT; cdr3_aa: CASSERVILRGPPEAFF
clone_size: once; v_call: TRBV5-1; j_call: TRBJ1-2; d_call: TRBD1; cdr3_nt: TGCGCCAGCAGCTTGGGGCGAAATTCGGGACAGGGTAGGGCTGGCTACACCTTC; cdr3_aa: CASSLGRNSGQGRAGYTF
clone_size: NA; v_call: TRBV27; j_call: TRBJ2-1; d_call: NA; cdr3_nt: TGTGCCAGCAGTTATGGAGGATACGAGCAGTTCTTC; cdr3_aa: CASSYGGYEQFF
clone_size: once; v_call: TRBV6-5; j_call: TRBJ1-2; d_call: TRBD1; cdr3_nt: TGTGCCAGCAGTTACGTTGACAGGGGAGACTATGGCTACACCTTC; cdr3_aa: CASSYVDRGDYGYTF
clone_size: NA; v_call: TRBV7-9; j_call: TRBJ1-5; d_call: NA; cdr3_nt: TGTGCCAGCAGCTTAGGTGGGGCTGGGAATCAGCCCCAGCATTTT; cdr3_aa: CASSLGGAGNQPQHF
clone_size: few; v_call: TRBV7-6; j_call: TRBJ2-7; d_call: TRBD1; cdr3_nt: TGTGCCAGCAGCTCGGAGGACAGGGCGTACGAGCAGTACTTC; cdr3_aa: CASSSEDRAYEQYF
clone_size: NA; v_call: TRBV18; j_call: TRBJ1-2; d_call: NA; cdr3_nt: TGTGCCAGCTCCGCGCCGGGGGTGAGGGCCTATGGCTACACCTTC; cdr3_aa: CASSAPGVRAYGYTF
clone_size: NA; v_call: TRBV28; j_call: TRBJ2-1; d_call: NA; cdr3_nt: TGTGCCAGCAGCCCTTTGAAACTAGCCCCTACCTACAATGAGCAGTTCTTC; cdr3_aa: CASSPLKLAPTYNEQFF
clone_size: few; v_call: TRBV7-9; j_call: TRBJ2-7; d_call: TRBD1; cdr3_nt: TGTGCCAGCAGCCCAGGGGGTTGGGAGCAGTACTTC; cdr3_aa: CASSPGGWEQYF
clone_size: NA; v_call: TRBV4-2; j_call: TRBJ2-3; d_call: TRBD2; cdr3_nt: TGTGCCAGCAGCCAAGAGGGAGCGGGGGGCGATACGCAGTATTTT; cdr3_aa: CASSQEGAGGDTQYF
clone_size: once; v_call: TRBV13; j_call: TRBJ2-7; d_call: TRBD1; cdr3_nt: TGTGCCAGCAGCCCGAGCTCCGGGACAGGGACTTACGAGCAGTACTTC; cdr3_aa: CASSPSSGTGTYEQYF
clone_size: NA; v_call: TRBV2; j_call: TRBJ2-1; d_call: TRBD2; cdr3_nt: TGTGCCAGCAGTGAATCTGGCGGGGGTACGAATGAGCAGTTCTTC; cdr3_aa: CASSESGGGTNEQFF
clone_size: NA; v_call: TRBV9; j_call: TRBJ2-3; d_call: TRBD2; cdr3_nt: TGTGCCAGCAGCGCGGCACTAGCGCGCACAGATACGCAGTATTTT; cdr3_aa: CASSAALARTDTQYF
clone_size: NA; v_call: TRBV7-2; j_call: TRBJ2-5; d_call: TRBD2; cdr3_nt: TGTGCCAGCAGCTTAGCGCGTAGCGGGGGGGTACGGGAGACCCAGTACTTC; cdr3_aa: CASSLARSGGVRETQYF
clone_size: few; v_call: TRBV7-6; j_call: TRBJ2-7; d_call: TRBD1; cdr3_nt: TGTGCCAGCAGCGGCAGGACAGGGGCCTACGAGCAGTACTTC; cdr3_aa: CASSGRTGAYEQYF
clone_size: NA; v_call: TRBV5-1; j_call: TRBJ2-7; d_call: TRBD2; cdr3_nt: TGCGCCAGCAGCCAGATTAGCGGGAGGGACGAGCAGTACTTC; cdr3_aa: CASSQISGRDEQYF
clone_size: NA; v_call: TRBV6-5; j_call: TRBJ1-1; d_call: TRBD1; cdr3_nt: TGTGCCAGCAGCCCACAGGGGGGAGTGAACACTGAAGCTTTCTTT; cdr3_aa: CASSPQGGVNTEAFF
clone_size: NA; v_call: TRBV2; j_call: TRBJ2-7; d_call: NA; cdr3_nt: TGTGCCAGCAGTGGTACATACTCCTACGAGCAGTACTTC; cdr3_aa: CASSGTYSYEQYF
clone_size: NA; v_call: TRBV19; j_call: TRBJ1-3; d_call: TRBD1; cdr3_nt: TGTGCCAGTAGGAGACCGGGACAGCATCCTGGAAACACCATATATTTT; cdr3_aa: CASRRPGQHPGNTIYF
clone_size: NA; v_call: TRBV6-6; j_call: TRBJ2-2; d_call: NA; cdr3_nt: TGTGCCAGCAGTTACTCGTCAGGGGAGGAGCTGTTTTTT; cdr3_aa: CASSYSSGEELFF
clone_size: NA; v_call: TRBV7-6; j_call: TRBJ2-6; d_call: NA; cdr3_nt: TGTGCCAGCAGCTTAGAGGGGGCTGGGGCCAACGTCCTGACTTTC; cdr3_aa: CASSLEGAGANVLTF
clone_size: NA; v_call: TRBV27; j_call: TRBJ2-3; d_call: NA; cdr3_nt: TGTGCCAGCTCATCCCGGGACCCCAGGGGAGATACGCAGTATTTT; cdr3_aa: CASSSRDPRGDTQYF
clone_size: NA; v_call: TRBV13; j_call: TRBJ2-5; d_call: TRBD1; cdr3_nt: TGTGCCAGCAGCTTGGGGACAGCACAAGAGACCCAGTACTTC; cdr3_aa: CASSLGTAQETQYF
clone_size: NA; v_call: TRBV7-3; j_call: TRBJ2-7; d_call: TRBD2; cdr3_nt: TGTGCCAGCAGCTTAGGCGGGAGTCGGTACGAGCAGTACTTC; cdr3_aa: CASSLGGSRYEQYF
clone_size: few; v_call: TRBV7-2; j_call: TRBJ2-5; d_call: NA; cdr3_nt: TGTGCCAGCACCCCACGCCAGGACTACGGGTCCCAGTACTTC; cdr3_aa: CASTPRQDYGSQYF